The table lists the clone carrying this TCR beta chain with a few counts. Its antigen is unidentified. This record belongs to a study of beta chain features in type 1 diabetes. Study-wide results and limits: Within each of all four CD4+ subsets, Type 1 diabetes patients had TCRB CDR3s that were moderately but significantly shorter.

Germline V CDR1 and CDR2: SGHTA, FQGNSA. V lost 3 bases and J lost 6; bases outside the gene matches: 5. The CDR3 consists of 13 residues. All of the isolated RNA was reverse transcribed, so expressed TCRB transcripts were sequenced. Sequencing was performed with immunoSEQ multiplex PCR; in TCRdb, only in-frame clones are kept and a portion is missing. The profile covers around 180,000 clones, with 7% to 9% appearing a single time and 0.5% taken by the ten largest. The sample taken for sequencing was central memory CD4+ T cells from blood. V is TRBV7-2 and J is TRBJ2-7; 7 bases fit TRBD1. The clonotype originates from a man aged 18 to 30 with type 1 diabetes. The chain's CDR3 is CASSFSTGPEQYF. DNA for the CDR3: TGTGCCAGCAGCTTTTCGACAGGGCCCGAGCAGTACTTC.